The sequence of this T cell receptor beta chain was determined in a study of CD8+CD57+ T cells in acquired aplastic anemia. Study context: DNA from sorted CD4+ and CD8+ cells averaged roughly 3.4 ug.

It was patients with CD8+CD57+ cell expansion by flow cytometry who were chosen for sequencing. The patients all had a severe acquired aplastic anemia diagnosis. The study profiled TCR beta VDJ and CDR3 using genomic DNA as template. TCRdb re-called the reads with MiXCR, one entry per CDR3 protein. The repertoire holds 150,000 to 200,000 distinct CDR3 sequences, around half seen once, with about 1.2% in the top ten. With 4 bases removed from V and 1 base from J, the gap between germline ends came to 13 bases. Germline CDR1 LGHDT, CDR2 YNNKEL (reference sequence). The CDR3 consists of 15 residues. The sample comprised sorted CD4+, CD8+, or CD8+CD57+ T cells (not recorded which) from PBMCs. V usage is TRBV3-1 and J usage is TRBJ1-1; perhaps TRBD1 as D (6 bases). The clonotype comes from a human donor with aplastic anemia. CDR3 protein: CASSPRDRRNTEAFF. The CDR3 DNA reads as TGTGCCAGCAGCCCTCGTGACAGGAGGAACACTGAAGCTTTCTTT.